One and the same sample provided the 30 T cell receptor beta chains below, sequenced in a study of control samples from healthy donors and cancer patients. The repertoire was sequenced with immunoSEQ multiplex PCR; TCRdb's copy has only in-frame clones and lacks some. The sample includes just over 90,000 clones, around 83% of them seen just once. Source material: blood. These receptors were obtained from a woman aged 50 to 65 in good health.

The chain combines TRBV18 with TRBJ2-1, with no clear D. V shed 2 bases and J shed 5 bases, with 7 bases lying between them. The CDR3 sequence is 13 residues long. CDR1 is KGHSH, CDR2 LQKENI, per germline. CDR3 protein: CASSPSRDNEQFF. CDR3 nucleotides: TGTGCCAGCTCACCAAGCCGGGACAATGAGCAGTTCTTC.

For this clone: A read error may account for a junction end that differs from germline. The chain carries TRBV7-7 and TRBJ2-7, with D possibly being TRBD2 (6 bases). CDR1 is SSHAT, CDR2 FNYEAQ, per germline (reference sequence). There are 15 residues in the CDR3. CDR3 sequence (DNA): TGTGCTAGCAGTCCGTTGGCGGGAAGCTCCTACGAGCAGTACTTC. It encodes CASSPLAGSSYEQYF. The complete variable domain, with remaining parts taken from reference TRBV7-7 and TRBJ2-7, reads GAGVSQSPRYKVTKRGQDVTLRCDPISSHATLYWYQQALGQGPEFLTYFNYEAQPDKSGLPSDRFSAERPEGSISTLTIQRTEQRDSAMYRCASSPLAGSSYEQYFGPGTRLTVT.

The chain couples TRBV7-2 to TRBJ2-1; 11 nucleotides align to TRBD2. Losses at the gene ends were 4 bases for V and 9 bases for J; bases not matched to a gene: 5. CDR1 and CDR2 (germline): SGHTA, FQGNSA. The CDR3 spans 14 residues. The CDR3 is CASSYSGRAGEQFF. CDR3 sequence (DNA): TGTGCCAGCAGCTATAGCGGGAGGGCCGGTGAGCAGTTCTTC.

The chain links TRBV5-4 to TRBJ2-5; D is unclear. Trimming took off 2 bases at V and 5 bases at J, with 16 bases between the two ends. There are 15 residues in the CDR3. CDR1 is SGHNT, CDR2 YYREEE, per germline (reference sequence). The CDR3 loop reads CASSLDPNGWETQYF. In DNA, the CDR3 is TGTGCCAGCAGCTTAGATCCCAATGGGTGGGAGACCCAGTACTTC.

J is TRBJ2-5 and V is TRBV11-2; 7 bases map to TRBD2. The CDR3 length is 16 residues. CDR1 and CDR2 from the germline V gene are SGHAT and FQNNGV. Trimming removed 4 bases from V and 3 bases from J; junction bases left unmatched: 11. CDR3 residues: CASSWWGAGKEETQYF. The CDR3 DNA follows: TGTGCCAGCAGCTGGTGGGGAGCGGGGAAGGAAGAGACCCAGTACTTC.

This rearrangement joins TRBV15 to TRBJ2-3; D is ambiguous. V lost 1 base, J lost 6 bases, and 8 bases lay in between. The CDR3 runs 13 residues. From germline, CDR1 is LNHNV and CDR2 YYDKDF (reference sequence). The CDR3 nucleotides are TGTGCCACCAGCAGAGTGGATCCGGATACGCAGTATTTT. Its translation is CATSRVDPDTQYF.

The gene calls are TRBV14 and TRBJ1-1; no clear D gene. V dropped 1 base and J dropped 0 bases, with 6 bases sitting between them. Germline V CDR1 and CDR2: SGHDN, FVKESK. There are 14 residues in the CDR3. CDR3 protein: CASSQGVMNTEAFF. The CDR3 DNA reads as TGTGCCAGCAGCCAAGGGGTAATGAACACTGAAGCTTTCTTT.

The chain joins TRBV5-4 to TRBJ1-2; 7 nucleotides align to TRBD1. The J segment lost 1 base and the V segment lost 4 bases, leaving 7 bases of the junction unmatched. Germline CDR1 reads SGHNT; CDR2 reads YYREEE (reference sequence). The length of the CDR3 is 15 residues. The CDR3 spells CASSEPGQYNYGYTF. The CDR3 DNA is TGTGCCAGCAGCGAACCGGGACAGTATAACTATGGCTACACCTTC.

The chain is built from TRBV2 and TRBJ1-1; D gene uncertain. Germline V gene sequence: CDR1 SNHLY, CDR2 FYNNEI. This CDR3 region has 11 residues. V gave up 2 bases and J gave up 4 bases, with 2 bases separating them. CDR3 sequence reads: CASSEFTEAFF. In nucleotides, the CDR3 is TGTGCCAGCAGTGAATTCACTGAAGCTTTCTTT. Complete variable domain (other parts from reference TRBV2 and TRBJ1-1): EPEVTQTPSHQVTQMGQEVILRCVPISNHLYFYWYRQILGQKVEFLVSFYNNEISEKSEIFDDQFSVERPDGSNFTLKIRSTKLEDSAMYFCASSEFTEAFFGQGTRLTVV.

This clone has just a few counts. The chain uses TRBV6-1 and TRBJ1-5; D is uncertain. This CDR3 has 16 amino acids. Between the trimmed V and J ends, which lost 6 bases and 2 bases, there was a span of 17 bases. The germline V gene encodes CDR1 MNHNS and CDR2 SASEGT. The chain's CDR3 is CASRERGFTGNQPQHF. CDR3 DNA sequence: TGTGCCAGCAGGGAAAGAGGGTTTACGGGCAATCAGCCCCAGCATTTT.

The CDR3 DNA reads TGTGCCAGCAGTTACCCAGGGGGGGTTTCTGAAGCTTTCTTT. Translation gives CASSYPGGVSEAFF. V and J are TRBV6-6 and TRBJ1-1; TRBD1 matches at 7 bases. J lost 6 bases, V lost 2 bases, and 6 bases had no gene match. From germline, CDR1 is MNHNY and CDR2 SVGAGI (reference sequence). The CDR3 is 14 residues long.

The genes are TRBV14 and TRBJ1-3; no firm D call. CDR3 length: 16 amino acids. In germline, CDR1 is SGHDN, CDR2 FVKESK. The V end was cut by 3 bases, the J end by 4 bases, with 16 bases between. The CDR3 coding sequence is TGTGCCAGCAGCCAGGCCGAACTCCACTGGGGAAACACCATATATTTT. Its protein product is CASSQAELHWGNTIYF.

This chain connects TRBV28 to TRBJ1-5, with D tentatively TRBD1 (5 bases). This CDR3 contains 12 residues. Between the trimmed V and J ends, which lost 8 bases and 3 bases, there was a span of 8 bases. Germline V CDR1 and CDR2: MDHEN, SYDVKM. CDR3 loop: CASQGPNQPQHF. In DNA form, the CDR3 reads TGTGCCAGCCAGGGTCCCAATCAGCCCCAGCATTTT.

This chain joins TRBV20-1 and TRBJ1-1; D remains ambiguous. Per germline, CDR1 DFQATT and CDR2 SNEGSKA (reference sequence). The CDR3 extends over 10 amino acids. Trimming cost V 5 bases and J 3 bases, with 4 bases left between them. The DNA for the CDR3 is TGCAGTGCTTTGGACACTGAAGCTTTCTTT. Translation: CSALDTEAFF.

CDR3 in amino acids: CASRRTGNIYNSPLHF. CDR3 in DNA: TGTGCCAGCAGAAGGACAGGGAACATCTATAATTCACCCCTCCACTTT. The gene calls are TRBV27 and TRBJ1-6; 8 bases are shared with TRBD1. The germline V gene has CDR1 MNHEY and CDR2 SMNVEV (reference sequence). The V and J ends lost 6 bases and 3 bases, in that order; junction bases with no gene match: 7. CDR3 length: 16 amino acids.

The chain employs TRBV9 and TRBJ2-5; 8 nucleotides match TRBD1. The CDR3 totals 14 residues. V lost 4 bases and J lost 4; bases outside the gene matches: 6. The germline CDR1 and CDR2 sequences are SGDLS and YYNGEE. The CDR3 reads CASSPRGQGETQYF. The DNA for the CDR3 is TGTGCCAGCAGCCCCAGGGGGCAAGGAGAGACCCAGTACTTC.

This chain links TRBV4-3 with TRBJ2-7; 8 bases are shared with TRBD1. V lost 2 bases and J lost 2; bases outside the gene matches: 2. The germline V gene encodes CDR1 LGHNA and CDR2 YSLEER. The CDR3 is 14 residues long. The CDR3 nucleotides read TGCGCCAGCAGCCAATACAGGGGGGCCTACGAGCAGTACTTC. Encoded protein: CASSQYRGAYEQYF.

V is TRBV20-1 and J is TRBJ2-7; tentative D call: TRBD2 (6 bases). The CDR3 runs to 12 residues. Germline V gene lookup returns CDR1 DFQATT and CDR2 SNEGSKA (reference sequence). Trimming took off 3 bases at V and 7 bases at J, with 13 bases between the two ends. CDR3 sequence reads: CSASGDWEEQYF. The CDR3 DNA sequence: TGCAGTGCTAGTGGGGACTGGGAGGAGCAGTACTTC.

V and J are TRBV15 and TRBJ2-4; D possibly corresponds to TRBD2 (6 bases). Trimming cost V 0 bases and J 7 bases, with 13 bases left between them. CDR3 length: 15 residues. Germline CDR1 and CDR2: LNHNV and YYDKDF (reference sequence). The CDR3: CATSREMGLQNIQYF. In DNA, the CDR3 is TGTGCCACCAGCAGAGAAATGGGACTCCAGAACATTCAGTACTTC.

The V gene is TRBV5-4, the J gene TRBJ2-1, with D maybe TRBD2 (6 bases). The CDR3 runs 15 residues. Germline values: CDR1 SGHNT, CDR2 YYREEE (reference sequence). Trimming removed 0 bases at V and 7 bases at J, with 14 bases between. This chain's CDR3 is CASSLARGWENEQFF. CDR3 DNA sequence: TGTGCCAGCAGCTTGGCGCGGGGTTGGGAGAATGAGCAGTTCTTC.

The J gene is TRBJ2-4, the V gene TRBV6-5, with no clear D. There are 14 residues in the CDR3. Trimming shortened V by 7 bases and J by 1 base, and 11 bases separated the two germline ends. Germline CDR1 reads MNHEY; CDR2 reads SVGAGI. The CDR3 loop is CASKLDEAKNIQYF. DNA for the CDR3: TGTGCCAGCAAGTTGGACGAGGCCAAAAACATTCAGTACTTC.

This sequence joins TRBV11-3 and TRBJ1-1; D is unresolved. The CDR3 has 13 residues. Germline values: CDR1 SGHNT, CDR2 YENEEA. Trimming shortened V by 0 bases and J by 6 bases, and 8 bases separated the two germline ends. Here the CDR3 reads CASSLDRRAEAFF. CDR3 nucleotides: TGTGCCAGCAGCTTAGACCGAAGGGCTGAAGCTTTCTTT.

This sequence joins TRBV11-2 and TRBJ1-6; D not certain. V was cut by 1 base and J by 5 bases, with 15 bases left in between. This CDR3 is built from 17 residues. Germline lookup yields CDR1 SGHAT and CDR2 FQNNGV. The CDR3 DNA is TGTGCCAGCAGCTTAGGACAATTCGACCCCGATAATTCACCCCTCCACTTT. Protein sequence: CASSLGQFDPDNSPLHF.

CDR3 DNA: TGCGCCAGCAGCTTGGATGGGGCGGGGGGAAGAGGCTACACCTTC. Translation gives CASSLDGAGGRGYTF. The J gene is TRBJ1-2, the V gene TRBV5-1; tentatively, D is TRBD1 (5 bases). Trimming removed 0 bases from V and 8 bases from J, with 17 bases in between. CDR1 is SGHRS, CDR2 YFSETQ, per germline. The CDR3 has 15 amino acids.

This clone was picked up one time. The chain links TRBV2 to TRBJ1-1, with D perhaps TRBD1 (6 bases). V was pared by 4 bases and J by 2 bases, with 11 bases between. CDR3 length: 14 amino acids. Germline lookup yields CDR1 SNHLY and CDR2 FYNNEI. The CDR3, as DNA: TGTGCCAGCAGTGGATTACAGGGCAACACTGAAGCTTTCTTT. Translation: CASSGLQGNTEAFF.

This chain uses TRBV28 with TRBJ2-7, with 12 bases that match TRBD1. The germline gives CDR1 MDHEN, CDR2 SYDVKM. This CDR3 is built from 12 residues. The V segment lost 10 bases and the J segment 6 bases; nucleotides outside the gene matches: 4. CDR3 in DNA: TGTGCCACCGGGACAGGGGGCCGCGAGCAGTACTTC. Protein: CATGTGGREQYF.

This chain joins TRBV4-2 and TRBJ2-1, with D tentatively TRBD1 (5 bases). V lost 0 bases, J lost 8 bases, and 17 bases lay in between. The germline CDR1 and CDR2 sequences are LGHNA and YNFKEQ. This CDR3 region has 16 residues. CDR3: CASSQEARQGWDEQFF. CDR3 nucleotides: TGTGCCAGCAGCCAAGAAGCCAGGCAGGGTTGGGATGAGCAGTTCTTC.

This clone is a singleton in its sample. The chain recombines TRBV4-2 with TRBJ2-7; TRBD2 aligns across 7 bases. The CDR3 runs 16 residues. V gave up 4 bases and J gave up 1 base; unmatched junction bases: 10. Per germline, CDR1 LGHNA and CDR2 YNFKEQ. CDR3 nucleotides: TGTGCCAGCAGCCCTTTGCCTTCGGGACTATCCTACGAGCAGTACTTC. It encodes CASSPLPSGLSYEQYF.

The genes are TRBV7-2 and TRBJ2-3, with no clear D. Germline assignment: CDR1 SGHTA and CDR2 FQGNSA. The CDR3 length is 15 residues. The V and J ends lost 1 base and 0 bases respectively, with 8 bases between them. CDR3 DNA: TGTGCCAGCAGCTTAGAGAGCAGAAGCACAGATACGCAGTATTTT. This encodes CASSLESRSTDTQYF.

This chain connects TRBV7-2 to TRBJ2-1, with D perhaps TRBD1 (5 bases). The CDR3 covers 13 residues. CDR1 and CDR2 (germline): SGHTA, FQGNSA. The V gene lost 3 bases and the J gene lost 3 bases, with 6 bases spanning the gap. The CDR3 is CASSFTGYNEQFF. The CDR3 coding sequence is TGTGCCAGCAGCTTCACAGGCTACAATGAGCAGTTCTTC.